This section outlines one TCR beta chain sequence together with its context. Its antigen is undetermined. This sample is drawn from a study of T cells in narcolepsy. Study-wide background: Patients with NT1 or NT2 and healthy control donors were enrolled.

Findings and caveats of the study: Blood of same and different patients, but not healthy controls, reportedly held recurring autoreactive clonotypes. No autoreactive T cell clone sequences appeared in some memory CD4+ repertoires. Same-patient CSF and blood CD4+ T cell clonotypes included HCRT-specific and TRIB2-specific autoreactive ones.

Sequenced by immunoSEQ multiplex PCR; TCRdb stores in-frame clones only, minus some. The sample lists roughly 27,000 clones, 81% seen once, with around 0.98% in the top ten. The sequence was collected from a human donor in good health. The sequenced sample consisted of memory (CD45RA-) CD4+ T cells from blood.

The CDR3 bases are TGTGCCAGCTCCCAACAGACAGGCGGCCCCACGAACACCGGGGAGCTGTTTTTT. It yields the protein CASSQQTGGPTNTGELFF. The chain combines TRBV18 with TRBJ2-2, with a tentative D call TRBD1 (6 bases). The CDR3 sequence is 18 residues long. Trimming shortened V by 6 bases and J by 0 bases, and 20 bases separated the two germline ends. CDR1 KGHSH and CDR2 LQKENI come from the germline V gene.